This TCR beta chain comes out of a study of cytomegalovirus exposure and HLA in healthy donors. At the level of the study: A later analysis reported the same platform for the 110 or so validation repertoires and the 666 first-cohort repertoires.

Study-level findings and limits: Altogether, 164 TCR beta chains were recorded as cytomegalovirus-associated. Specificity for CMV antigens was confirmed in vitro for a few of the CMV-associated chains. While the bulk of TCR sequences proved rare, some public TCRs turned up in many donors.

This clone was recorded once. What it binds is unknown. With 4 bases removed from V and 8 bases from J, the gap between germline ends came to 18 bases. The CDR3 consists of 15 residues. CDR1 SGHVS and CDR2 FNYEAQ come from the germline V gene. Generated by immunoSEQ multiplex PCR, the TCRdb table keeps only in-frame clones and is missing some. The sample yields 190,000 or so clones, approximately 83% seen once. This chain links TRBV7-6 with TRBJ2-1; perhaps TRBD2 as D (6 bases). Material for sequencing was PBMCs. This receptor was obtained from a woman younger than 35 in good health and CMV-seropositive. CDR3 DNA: TGTGCCAGCAGCTCGACTAGGTTTTATGAGGATGAGCAGTTCTTC. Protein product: CASSSTRFYEDEQFF. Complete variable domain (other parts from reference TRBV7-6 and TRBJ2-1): GAGVSQSPRYKVTKRGQDVALRCDPISGHVSLYWYRQALGQGPEFLTYFNYEAQQDKSGLPNDRFSAERPEGSISTLTIQRTEQRDSAMYRCASSSTRFYEDEQFFGPGTRLTVL.